This passage covers 10 T cell receptor beta chains from one sample sequenced in a study of identical twins. TCRdb redid the calling of the 5' RACE reads with MiXCR, one entry per CDR3 protein. This sample has about 240,000 distinct CDR3 sequences, with about 10% found just once. The sample consisted of memory T cells sorted from blood. These receptors were obtained from a man over 45 in good health.

This clonotype was observed many times. The chain has TRBV15 and TRBJ2-1, with TRBD2 identical over 12 bases. Germline CDR1 and CDR2: LNHNV and YYDKDF (reference sequence). Unmatched junction bases numbered 0, after V lost 1 base and J lost 5 bases. The CDR3 is made up of 15 amino acids. CDR3 sequence (DNA): TGTGCCACCAGCAGAGGGACTAGCGGGGACAATGAGCAGTTCTTC. This translates into CATSRGTSGDNEQFF.

The genes are TRBV10-2 and TRBJ2-4; D is undetermined. Trimming cost V 8 bases and J 3 bases, with 23 bases left between them. The CDR3 length is 17 residues. CDR1 WSHSY and CDR2 SAAADI come from the germline V gene. The CDR3 protein is CASSDILYLAVKNIQYF. The CDR3 bases are TGCGCCAGCTCAGACATATTGTATTTGGCGGTCAAAAACATTCAGTACTTC.

This clonotype was seen a few times. This chain joins TRBV3-1 and TRBJ2-5, with D maybe TRBD2 (6 bases). Germline CDR1 reads LGHDT; CDR2 reads YNNKEL (reference sequence). The CDR3 covers 12 residues. V was trimmed by 5 bases and J by 4 bases, leaving 8 bases between them. Here the CDR3 reads CASSSSAETQYF. For the CDR3, the DNA is TGTGCCAGCAGCTCTAGCGCAGAGACCCAGTACTTC.

The chain employs TRBV18 and TRBJ1-1; D is unclear. Between the trimmed V and J ends, which lost 2 bases and 1 base, there was a span of 11 bases. The CDR3 covers 15 residues. Germline values: CDR1 KGHSH, CDR2 LQKENI. The CDR3 spells CASSPWREWNTEAFF. CDR3 DNA: TGTGCCAGCTCACCATGGAGGGAGTGGAACACTGAAGCTTTCTTT.

This clonotype was counted ten times or more. The chain carries TRBV20-1 and TRBJ2-7; 8 positions agree with TRBD2. V dropped 0 bases and J dropped 0; count of bases not matched to a gene: 7. The CDR3 consists of 16 residues. Germline assignment: CDR1 DFQATT and CDR2 SNEGSKA (reference sequence). The CDR3 sequence: CSARDRLSGASYEQYF. The CDR3 DNA reads TGCAGTGCTAGAGATCGGCTTAGCGGGGCCTCCTACGAGCAGTACTTC.

The chain links TRBV7-2 to TRBJ2-5, with 8 bases aligning to TRBD1. The germline CDR1 and CDR2 sequences are SGHTA and FQGNSA. This CDR3 is 15 amino acids long. J lost 5 bases, V lost 4 bases, and 9 bases had no gene match. CDR3 nucleotide sequence: TGTGCCAGCAGCTCAGGACAGGGCGGTCCGGAGACCCAGTACTTC. This codes for CASSSGQGGPETQYF.

This clonotype has a count of ten or more. The CDR3 nucleotides read TGTGCCAGCAGCTTCGGGGCCCTATACAATGAGCAGTTCTTC. It codes for CASSFGALYNEQFF. The chain carries TRBV7-2 and TRBJ2-1; TRBD1 or TRBD2 may be the D gene (5 bases each). The length of the CDR3 is 14 residues. The V end was cut by 3 bases, the J end by 4 bases, with 10 bases between. Germline CDR1 SGHTA, CDR2 FQGNSA.

The CDR3 DNA reads TGCGCCAGCAGCTTGGTTATCAGGGGAGACTATGGCTACACCTTC. It yields the protein CASSLVIRGDYGYTF. This chain joins TRBV5-1 and TRBJ1-2, with a weak D call TRBD1 (6 bases). CDR1 is SGHRS and CDR2 is YFSETQ in the germline V gene. V lost 0 bases and J 3 bases, leaving 12 bases between the germline ends. The length of the CDR3 is 15 residues.

This clonotype was observed a handful of times. This chain uses TRBV7-2 with TRBJ2-4, with TRBD1 matching over 7 bases. The CDR3 has 16 amino acids. Losses at the gene ends were 1 base for V and 6 bases for J; bases not matched to a gene: 9. Germline V gene sequence: CDR1 SGHTA, CDR2 FQGNSA. For the CDR3, the DNA is TGTGCCAGCAGCTTAGACCGGGACAGTAGGGCAAACATTCAGTACTTC. Its protein is CASSLDRDSRANIQYF.

This clonotype showed up just a few times. The J gene is TRBJ1-4, the V gene TRBV7-9; no firm D call. The CDR3 extends over 14 amino acids. From germline, CDR1 is SEHNR and CDR2 FQNEAQ (reference sequence). Trimming took off 3 bases at V and 5 bases at J, with 10 bases between the two ends. CDR3 amino acids: CASSFWTENEKLFF. DNA for the CDR3: TGTGCCAGCAGCTTTTGGACGGAGAATGAAAAACTGTTTTTT.